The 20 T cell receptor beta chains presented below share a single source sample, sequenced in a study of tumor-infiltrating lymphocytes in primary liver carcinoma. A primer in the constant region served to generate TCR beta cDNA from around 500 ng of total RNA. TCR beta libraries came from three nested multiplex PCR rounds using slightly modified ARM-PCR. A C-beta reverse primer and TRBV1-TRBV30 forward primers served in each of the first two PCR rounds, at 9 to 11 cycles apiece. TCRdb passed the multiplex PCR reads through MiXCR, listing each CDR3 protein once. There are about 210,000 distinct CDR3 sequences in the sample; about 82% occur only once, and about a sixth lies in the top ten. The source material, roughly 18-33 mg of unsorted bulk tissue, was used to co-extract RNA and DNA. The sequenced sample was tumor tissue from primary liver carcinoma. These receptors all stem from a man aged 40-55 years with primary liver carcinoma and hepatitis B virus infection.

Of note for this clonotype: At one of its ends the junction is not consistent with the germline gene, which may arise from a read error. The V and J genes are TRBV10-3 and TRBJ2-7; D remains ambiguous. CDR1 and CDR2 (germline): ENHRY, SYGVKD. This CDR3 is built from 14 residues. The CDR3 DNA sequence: TGTGCCACCAGTCCGCGAGGTGTGCCTAACGAGCAGTACTTC. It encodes CATSPRGVPNEQYF.

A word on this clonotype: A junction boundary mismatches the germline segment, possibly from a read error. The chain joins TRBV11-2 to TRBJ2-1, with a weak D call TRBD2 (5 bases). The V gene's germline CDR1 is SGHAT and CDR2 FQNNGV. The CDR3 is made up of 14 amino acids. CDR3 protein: CANSLSGFDNMQFF. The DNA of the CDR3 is TGTGCCAACAGCTTGTCGGGGTTCGACAATATGCAGTTCTTC.

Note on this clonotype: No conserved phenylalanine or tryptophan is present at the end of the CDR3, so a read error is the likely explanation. CDR3 sequence (DNA): TGTGCCAGCTCACACGCGTTCGACACTGAAGCTTTCTGT. Protein sequence: CASSHAFDTEAFC. This chain links TRBV6-4 with TRBJ1-1; D is undetermined. This CDR3 comprises 13 residues. The V end was cut by 8 bases, the J end by 3 bases, with 13 bases between. Per germline, CDR1 MRHNA and CDR2 SNTAGT.

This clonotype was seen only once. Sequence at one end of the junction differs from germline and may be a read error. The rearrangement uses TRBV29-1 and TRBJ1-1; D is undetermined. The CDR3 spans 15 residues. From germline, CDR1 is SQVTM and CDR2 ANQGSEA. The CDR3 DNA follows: TGCAGCGTTGAAGCGGTGTGGGGAATGAACAATGAAGCTTTATTT. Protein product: CSVEAVWGMNNEALF.

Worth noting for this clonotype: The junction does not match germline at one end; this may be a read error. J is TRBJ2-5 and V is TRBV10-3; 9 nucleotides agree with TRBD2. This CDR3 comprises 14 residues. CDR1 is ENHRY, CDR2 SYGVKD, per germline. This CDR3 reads CVISAGTSQETQYF. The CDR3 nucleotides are TGTGTCATCAGCGCCGGGACTAGCCAGGAGACACAGTACTTC.

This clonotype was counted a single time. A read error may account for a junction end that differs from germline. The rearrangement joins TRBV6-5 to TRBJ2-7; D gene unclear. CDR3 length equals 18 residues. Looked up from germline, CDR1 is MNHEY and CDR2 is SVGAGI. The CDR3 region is CASSYKGPATSIPYEKYF. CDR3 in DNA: TGTGCCAGCAGTTACAAGGGTCCTGCGACTTCGATACCCTACGAGAAGTACTTC.

The CDR3: CASSQDMWQGGSGEQYF. CDR3 coding DNA: TGTGCCAGCAGCCAAGATATGTGGCAGGGAGGTTCGGGCGAACAGTACTTC. The chain combines TRBV14 with TRBJ2-7; D possibly corresponds to TRBD2 (6 bases). The germline V and J ends were trimmed by 0 bases and 10 bases, with 25 bases remaining between them. The CDR3 extends over 17 amino acids. Germline V gives CDR1 SGHDN, CDR2 FVKESK.

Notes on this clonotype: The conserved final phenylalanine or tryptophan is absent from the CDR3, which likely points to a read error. This CDR3 reads CASSPLSGIHNEQFL. The CDR3 bases are TGCGCCAGCAGTCCTCTTAGCGGGATTCACAATGAGCAGTTCCTC. The rearrangement links TRBV4-1 to TRBJ2-1; TRBD2 aligns across 8 bases. The CDR3 sequence is 15 residues long. Germline CDR1 MGHRA, CDR2 YSYEKL. V shed 6 bases, J shed 5 bases, and the junction held 9 bases outside the gene matches.

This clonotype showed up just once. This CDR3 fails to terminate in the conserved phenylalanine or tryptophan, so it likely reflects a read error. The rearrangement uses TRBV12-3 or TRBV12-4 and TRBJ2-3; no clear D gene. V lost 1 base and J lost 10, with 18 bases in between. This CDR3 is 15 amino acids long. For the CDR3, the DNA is TGTGCCAGCAGTTTAGATTCCGGCAGTGGGCGCGCGCAGTATTAT. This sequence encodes CASSLDSGSGRAQYY.

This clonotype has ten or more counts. The CDR3 is CASSLQAKNIQYF. The CDR3 DNA sequence: TGTGCCAGCAGCTTACAAGCCAAAAACATTCAGTACTTC. The chain employs TRBV11-2 and TRBJ2-4, with D unresolved. This CDR3 comprises 13 residues. Germline CDR1 SGHAT, CDR2 FQNNGV. V was cut by 2 bases and J by 0 bases, with 2 bases left in between. Filled out from reference TRBV11-2 and TRBJ2-4, the complete variable domain reads EAGVAQSPRYKIIEKRQSVAFWCNPISGHATLYWYQQILGQGPKLLIQFQNNGVVDDSQLPKDRFSAERLKGVDSTLKIQPAKLEDSAVYLCASSLQAKNIQYFGAGTRLSVL.

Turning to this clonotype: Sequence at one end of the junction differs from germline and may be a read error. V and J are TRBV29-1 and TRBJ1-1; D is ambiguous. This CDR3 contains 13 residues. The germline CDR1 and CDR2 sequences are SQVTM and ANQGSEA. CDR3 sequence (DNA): TGCGGCGCCCTACCAGACCTGAACACTGAAGATTTCTTT. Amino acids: CGALPDLNTEDFF.

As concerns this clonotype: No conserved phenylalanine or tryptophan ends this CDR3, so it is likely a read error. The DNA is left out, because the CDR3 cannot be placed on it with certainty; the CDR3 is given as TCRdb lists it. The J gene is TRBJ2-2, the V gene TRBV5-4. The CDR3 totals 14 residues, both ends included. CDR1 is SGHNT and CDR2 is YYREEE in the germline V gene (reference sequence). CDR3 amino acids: CASSFDERTGEPFS.

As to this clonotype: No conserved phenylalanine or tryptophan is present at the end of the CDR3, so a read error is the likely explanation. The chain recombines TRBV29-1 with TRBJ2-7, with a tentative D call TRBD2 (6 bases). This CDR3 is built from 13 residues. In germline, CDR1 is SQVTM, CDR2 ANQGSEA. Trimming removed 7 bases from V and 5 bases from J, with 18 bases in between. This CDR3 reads CSGGDFDLHEQYS. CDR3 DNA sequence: TGCAGCGGGGGGGACTTTGACCTCCACGAGCAGTACTCC.

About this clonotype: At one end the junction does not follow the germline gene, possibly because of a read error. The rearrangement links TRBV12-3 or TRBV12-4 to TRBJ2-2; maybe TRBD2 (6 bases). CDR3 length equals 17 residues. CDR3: CVSSFFAGGFNTGELFF. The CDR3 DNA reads TGTGTCAGCAGTTTTTTCGCCGGGGGATTTAACACTGGGGAGCTGTTTTTT.

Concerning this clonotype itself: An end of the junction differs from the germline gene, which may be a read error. The DNA of the CDR3 is TGTGCCAGCGGCCACACCGGGCGACAGGGGAACAATGAGCAGTTCTTC. This codes for CASGHTGRQGNNEQFF. The V gene is TRBV4-2, the J gene TRBJ2-1, with 8 bases aligning to TRBD1. The CDR3 extends over 16 amino acids. Germline V gene lookup returns CDR1 LGHNA and CDR2 YNFKEQ.

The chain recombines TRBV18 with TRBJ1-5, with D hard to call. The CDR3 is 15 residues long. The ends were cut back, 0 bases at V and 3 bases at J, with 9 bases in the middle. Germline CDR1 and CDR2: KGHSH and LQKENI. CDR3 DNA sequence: TGTGCCAGCTCACCACCGGGCGGCCCCAATCAGCCCCAGCATTTT. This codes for CASSPPGGPNQPQHF.

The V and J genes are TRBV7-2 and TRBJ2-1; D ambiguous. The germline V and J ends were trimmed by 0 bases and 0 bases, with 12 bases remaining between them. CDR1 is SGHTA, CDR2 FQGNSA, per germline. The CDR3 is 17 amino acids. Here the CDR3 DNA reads TGTGCCAGCAGCTTAGCGAGGCCCCAGAGCTCCTACAATGAGCAGTTCTTC. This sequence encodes CASSLARPQSSYNEQFF.

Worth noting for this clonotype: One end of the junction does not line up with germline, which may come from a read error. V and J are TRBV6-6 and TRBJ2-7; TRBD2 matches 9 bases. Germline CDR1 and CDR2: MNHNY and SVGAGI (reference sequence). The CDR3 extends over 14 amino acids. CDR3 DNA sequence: TGTGCCAACAGAACGACTAGCGGCTCCTACGAGCAGTATTTC. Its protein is CANRTTSGSYEQYF.

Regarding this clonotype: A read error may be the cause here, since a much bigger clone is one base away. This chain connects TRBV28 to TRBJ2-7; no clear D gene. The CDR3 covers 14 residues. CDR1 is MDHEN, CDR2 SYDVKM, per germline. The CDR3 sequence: CTSSHVLRAYEQYF. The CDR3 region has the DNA TGTACCAGCTCCCATGTACTACGGGCCTACGAGCAGTACTTC.

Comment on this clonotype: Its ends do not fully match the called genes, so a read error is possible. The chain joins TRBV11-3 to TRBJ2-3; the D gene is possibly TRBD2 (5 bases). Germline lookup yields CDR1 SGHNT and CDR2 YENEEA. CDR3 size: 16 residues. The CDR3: CTSSPGIQRTLDTQYF. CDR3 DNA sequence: TGTACCAGCAGCCCGGGGATCCAGCGGACCTTGGATACGCAGTATTTT.